The 26 T cell receptor beta chains in this list originate from one sample, sequenced in a study of blood T cell repertoires in COVID-19 (TCRdb year 2020). Library preparation used the immunoSEQ multiplex PCR assay. As stored in TCRdb, this immuneACCESS dataset retains in-frame rearrangements with V and J assigned. A fraction of the clones does not appear; measured against another copy, unresolved V genes explain less than half of the discrepancy, and the remainder lacks a known reason. This sample is represented by roughly 260,000 clones; 83% of them were singletons. The ten largest account for 3% to 4% of the sample. Sequencing used PBMCs or T cells enriched from blood (not recorded which). The receptors originated from a woman aged 40 to 50 who had been exposed to COVID-19.

The chain couples TRBV5-5 to TRBJ1-3; D is unresolved. The V and J ends lost 4 bases and 0 bases respectively, with 11 bases between them. There are 15 residues in the CDR3. Germline CDR1 is SGHKS and CDR2 is YYEKEE (reference sequence). CDR3 bases: TGTGCCAGCAGCCCATGGCTTAACTCTGGAAACACCATATATTTT. Its protein product is CASSPWLNSGNTIYF.

This clone showed up just once. Written as DNA, the CDR3 is TGTGCCATCAGTGGTGGCAGGGTCGTCGAAGAGCAGTACTTC. It specifies CAISGGRVVEEQYF. The chain is built from TRBV10-3 and TRBJ2-7; the D gene is possibly TRBD1 (5 bases). The CDR3 is 14 amino acids. Germline CDR1 and CDR2: ENHRY and SYGVKD. Trimming left V 4 bases short and J 7 bases short, with 17 bases between.

CDR3 DNA: TGTGCCAGCAGCTTCGTAGCGGCGAACACCGGGGAGCTGTTTTTT. Residues: CASSFVAANTGELFF. The chain has TRBV5-5 and TRBJ2-2, with D possibly matching TRBD2 (6 bases). From germline, CDR1 is SGHKS and CDR2 YYEKEE (reference sequence). This CDR3 spans 15 amino acids. V lost 2 bases and J lost 0, with 8 bases in between.

The V and J genes are TRBV11-2 and TRBJ2-5, with 12 bases lining up with TRBD2. Looked up from germline, CDR1 is SGHAT and CDR2 is FQNNGV. This CDR3 region has 19 residues. The ends lost 3 bases at V and 0 bases at J; junction bases unmatched: 11. CDR3 protein: CASSLTGLAGGKYQETQYF. In DNA form, the CDR3 reads TGTGCCAGCAGCTTGACTGGTCTAGCGGGGGGGAAGTACCAAGAGACCCAGTACTTC.

This chain links TRBV6-5 with TRBJ1-2; D possibly corresponds to TRBD1 (6 bases). Germline V lookup: CDR1 MNHEY, CDR2 SVGAGI. This CDR3 contains 15 residues. Trimming took off 6 bases at V and 7 bases at J, with 21 bases between the two ends. CDR3 protein: CASSNPAGAVGGYTF. The CDR3 DNA reads as TGTGCCAGCAGCAATCCAGCGGGGGCGGTTGGTGGCTACACCTTC.

This clone showed up just a few times. V usage is TRBV5-4 and J usage is TRBJ1-2; the D is unclear. Germline CDR1 SGHNT, CDR2 YYREEE (reference sequence). The CDR3 contains 13 residues. V was shortened by 9 bases and J by 8 bases, with 20 bases between the two germline ends. The CDR3 region is CATSDGRRGGYTF. CDR3 in DNA: TGTGCCACATCCGACGGGAGACGCGGCGGCTACACCTTC.

The rearrangement uses TRBV5-1 and TRBJ1-2; a weak D match, TRBD1 (6 bases). V lost 0 bases and J lost 7, with 13 bases in between. There are 14 residues in the CDR3. Germline-derived CDR1 and CDR2 are SGHRS and YFSETQ. CDR3: CASSLEGGPAGYTF. DNA of the CDR3: TGCGCCAGCAGCTTGGAAGGGGGACCAGCTGGCTACACCTTC. Based on the CDR3 plus reference TRBV5-1 and TRBJ1-2, the full variable domain is KAGVTQTPRYLIKTRGQQVTLSCSPISGHRSVSWYQQTPGQGLQFLFEYFSETQRNKGNFPGRFSGRQFSNSRSEMNVSTLELGDSALYLCASSLEGGPAGYTFGSGTRLTVV.

This chain links TRBV7-2 with TRBJ2-2, with 11 bases that match TRBD1. Trimming cost V 4 bases and J 6 bases; bases outside gene matches: 4. Germline V gives CDR1 SGHTA, CDR2 FQGNSA. The CDR3 has 15 amino acids. This chain's CDR3 is CASSSWTGGSGELFF. For the CDR3, the DNA is TGTGCCAGCAGCTCCTGGACAGGGGGCTCCGGGGAGCTGTTTTTT. Variable domain in full (rest from reference TRBV7-2 and TRBJ2-2): GAGVSQSPSNKVTEKGKDVELRCDPISGHTALYWYRQSLGQGLEFLIYFQGNSAPDKSGLPSDRFSAERTGGSVSTLTIQRTQQEDSAVYLCASSSWTGGSGELFFGEGSRLTVL.

The rearrangement links TRBV5-1 to TRBJ2-2, with 13 nucleotides matching TRBD2. CDR1 is SGHRS, CDR2 YFSETQ, per germline. The V gene end was trimmed by 5 bases and the J gene end by 4 bases; junction bases not matched to a gene: 5. This CDR3 spans 16 amino acids. The CDR3 spells CASRSRLAGGTGELFF. DNA of the CDR3: TGCGCCAGCAGGTCCCGACTAGCGGGGGGCACCGGGGAGCTGTTTTTT.

This chain connects TRBV6-1 to TRBJ1-5, with D perhaps TRBD1 (5 bases). The CDR3 runs 15 residues. Germline assignment: CDR1 MNHNS and CDR2 SASEGT. Between the trimmed V and J ends, which lost 0 bases and 7 bases, there was a span of 13 bases. The CDR3 is CASSEAGGVGQPQHF. The CDR3 DNA reads as TGTGCCAGCAGTGAAGCTGGGGGGGTAGGGCAGCCCCAGCATTTT.

The chain has TRBV6-2 or TRBV6-3 and TRBJ2-2; D is possibly TRBD2 (5 bases). This CDR3 region has 15 residues. Germline loops: CDR1 MNHEY, CDR2 SVGEGT. The V gene lost 0 bases and the J gene lost 3 bases, with 8 bases spanning the gap. CDR3 protein: CASSYSAGDTGELFF. The CDR3 DNA follows: TGTGCCAGCAGTTACTCTGCCGGGGACACCGGGGAGCTGTTTTTT.

The chain couples TRBV6-1 to TRBJ1-6, with TRBD1 matching 8 bases. This CDR3 has 15 residues. V was clipped by 3 bases and J by 9 bases; unmatched bases: 7. CDR1 is MNHNS and CDR2 is SASEGT in the germline V gene. CDR3 sequence: CASSDMTGVGSPLHF. The CDR3, as DNA: TGTGCCAGCAGTGACATGACAGGGGTGGGTTCACCCCTCCACTTT.

The chain combines TRBV6-5 with TRBJ1-5; 11 bases map to TRBD1. From germline, CDR1 is MNHEY and CDR2 SVGAGI. The CDR3 covers 16 residues. The V segment lost 4 bases and the J segment 6 bases; nucleotides outside the gene matches: 8. CDR3 sequence (DNA): TGTGCCAGCAGTTCCTACCGGACAGGGGGCTTTCAGCCCCAGCATTTT. This encodes CASSSYRTGGFQPQHF.

V is TRBV27 and J is TRBJ2-7; TRBD1 might be the D (6 bases). The V end was cut by 5 bases, the J end by 6 bases, with 20 bases between. CDR1 and CDR2 (germline): MNHEY, SMNVEV (reference sequence). The CDR3 sequence is 15 residues long. The CDR3 protein is CASSPDRSPYLEQYF. DNA for the CDR3: TGTGCCAGCAGTCCCGACAGGAGCCCCTACCTCGAGCAGTACTTC.

The chain carries TRBV9 and TRBJ1-2; D unresolved. This CDR3 region has 15 residues. Germline CDR1 SGDLS, CDR2 YYNGEE. V lost 0 bases, J lost 3 bases, and 12 bases lay in between. This CDR3 reads CASSVGGGSHYGYTF. CDR3 DNA: TGTGCCAGCAGCGTAGGTGGCGGGAGTCACTATGGCTACACCTTC.

This chain uses TRBV6-1 with TRBJ1-2; possibly TRBD1 for D (5 bases). This CDR3 spans 14 amino acids. Trimming left V 1 base short and J 7 bases short, with 13 bases between. The germline V gene has CDR1 MNHNS and CDR2 SASEGT. CDR3 sequence reads: CASSEGGRAGGYTF. CDR3 nucleotide sequence: TGTGCCAGCAGTGAAGGAGGCAGGGCTGGTGGCTACACCTTC.

The genes are TRBV2 and TRBJ2-3; 12 bases are shared with TRBD2. V lost 11 bases and J lost 4; bases outside the gene matches: 16. The CDR3 sequence is 17 residues long. CDR1 and CDR2 (germline): SNHLY, FYNNEI. The CDR3 DNA reads TGTGCCGGAGCCCGACTAGCGGGGGCCTTTTCCCCAGATACGCAGTATTTT. As protein: CAGARLAGAFSPDTQYF.

This sequence joins TRBV28 and TRBJ1-2; TRBD1 is a possible D gene (5 bases). This CDR3 region has 13 residues. Germline CDR1 and CDR2: MDHEN and SYDVKM. V was cut by 6 bases and J by 2 bases, with 10 bases left in between. The DNA for the CDR3 is TGTGCCAGCAGCAGCGGGGACAACTATGGCTACACCTTC. This codes for CASSSGDNYGYTF.

The chain uses TRBV28 and TRBJ1-2; possibly TRBD1 for D (5 bases). The germline V gene encodes CDR1 MDHEN and CDR2 SYDVKM. This CDR3 region has 18 residues. V dropped 4 bases and J dropped 2 bases, with 23 bases sitting between them. CDR3 bases: TGTGCCAGCAGTTCCGCCCCTTTTCAACAGGTCTCCAACTATGGCTACACCTTC. The encoded protein is CASSSAPFQQVSNYGYTF.

This chain connects TRBV12-3 or TRBV12-4 to TRBJ2-7; a possible D gene is TRBD2 (6 bases). Trimming removed 6 bases at V and 3 bases at J, with 12 bases between. This CDR3 is 13 amino acids long. CDR3 bases: TGTGCCAGCAGCCCGACCGGGGGCTACGAGCAGTACTTC. Its protein is CASSPTGGYEQYF.

This chain connects TRBV5-5 to TRBJ1-5, with 7 bases matching TRBD1. The CDR3 has 15 amino acids. Germline-derived CDR1 and CDR2 are SGHKS and YYEKEE (reference sequence). Germline trimming cut 1 base from V and 9 bases from J; bases unmatched to any gene: 10. The CDR3 coding sequence is TGTGCCAGCAGCTTGACAGGGGCCTCGCTTTGGCCCCAGCATTTT. Translated, it gives CASSLTGASLWPQHF.

The CDR3 here is CASSSDIGGGYTF. The CDR3 coding sequence is TGTGCCAGCAGTTCGGACATAGGAGGGGGCTACACCTTC. The V gene is TRBV7-2, the J gene TRBJ1-2, with a possible D match to TRBD1 (5 bases). The CDR3 runs 13 residues. Germline V gene lookup returns CDR1 SGHTA and CDR2 FQGNSA. V lost 6 bases to trimming and J lost 8 bases, with 16 bases between them.

The V and J genes are TRBV6-5 and TRBJ2-7; 7 bases are shared with TRBD1. The CDR3 totals 15 residues. V dropped 3 bases and J dropped 2; count of bases not matched to a gene: 7. Germline V gene lookup returns CDR1 MNHEY and CDR2 SVGAGI. CDR3 in DNA: TGTGCCAGCAGTTATGTCGGACAGGACACCTACGAGCAGTACTTC. Its protein product is CASSYVGQDTYEQYF.

This clone was counted once. This rearrangement joins TRBV5-1 to TRBJ1-2; 12 bases fit TRBD1. The V gene's germline CDR1 is SGHRS and CDR2 YFSETQ. Trimming took 1 base from V and 8 from J; bases not matched to a gene: 9. The CDR3 is 16 amino acids. The CDR3 spells CASSLTWGQGAGGYTF. Here the CDR3 DNA reads TGCGCCAGCAGCTTGACGTGGGGACAGGGGGCTGGCGGCTACACCTTC.

The chain recombines TRBV2 with TRBJ1-2; the match to TRBD1 covers 8 bases. CDR1 SNHLY and CDR2 FYNNEI come from the germline V gene. Unmatched junction bases numbered 6, after V lost 2 bases and J lost 7 bases. The CDR3 is 14 residues long. Here the CDR3 DNA reads TGTGCCAGCAGTGAAATGCAGGGGGCTTTTGGCTACACCTTC. This sequence encodes CASSEMQGAFGYTF.

This clone has only a few counts. V and J are TRBV7-2 and TRBJ1-2; 7 nucleotides agree with TRBD1. The J segment lost 7 bases and the V segment lost 5 bases, leaving 7 bases of the junction unmatched. CDR1 is SGHTA, CDR2 FQGNSA, per germline. The CDR3 has 13 amino acids. CDR3 in amino acids: CASSISGTVGYTF. The CDR3 DNA is TGTGCCAGCAGCATATCCGGGACAGTTGGCTACACCTTC.